This record looks at one T cell receptor (beta chain) sequence and its context. Data came from immunoSEQ multiplex PCR; TCRdb stores just in-frame clones and leaves some out. The table shows some 40,000 clones, with about 90% occurring only once. The data originate from a study of T cell changes during pregnancy in multiple sclerosis. Unmatched junction bases numbered 14, after V lost 4 bases and J lost 10 bases. Germline V gene data show CDR1 as MGHDK and CDR2 as SYGVNS. The CDR3 is 17 residues long. The specimen comprised CD4+ T cells from peripheral blood mononuclear cells, sampled in the second trimester of pregnancy. The V call is TRBV25-1, the J call TRBJ2-1; 12 positions match TRBD1. The sequence was collected from a female donor with multiple sclerosis, enrolled in a pregnancy study. CDR3 loop: CASSGWSTGQGAREQFF. In DNA form, the CDR3 reads TGTGCCAGCAGTGGGTGGTCCACGGGACAGGGGGCACGAGAGCAGTTCTTC.